This TCR beta chain is from a study of graft-versus-host responses after intestinal transplantation. Overall study context: Isolated intestinal, liver-intestinal, or multivisceral transplants had been given to the recipients. The study's findings and limits: The authors found GvH clones in recipient marrow, some appearing first in ileum or blood.

With regard to this clone: What it binds is not known.

Libraries were prepared by immunoSEQ multiplex PCR; TCRdb keeps only in-frame clonotypes and omits some of them. The sample consists of tens of thousands of clones, roughly 90% of them appearing once. With V trimmed by 3 bases and J by 2 bases, 4 bases remained unmatched. Germline lookup yields CDR1 MDHEN and CDR2 SYDVKM. This CDR3 is built from 14 residues. The sequencing used unstimulated CD8+ T cells sorted from spleen or lymph node cells, collected before transplant. The gene calls are TRBV28 and TRBJ2-7, with 7 bases that match TRBD2. The sequence was collected from a human donor who was the organ donor for an intestinal transplant. This CDR3 is CASSLGRVPYEQYV. In DNA form, the CDR3 reads TGTGCCAGCAGTTTGGGGAGGGTACCCTACGAGCAGTACGTC.